The rows below give T cell receptor beta chains drawn from one sample of a study of a mutant IDH1 vaccine in newly diagnosed glioma. For these TCRs, the target antigens are not known. Here immunoSEQ multiplex PCR was the method, and the copy in TCRdb shows in-frame clones only, minus some. The sample has roughly 120,000 clones, 80% seen once. The sample consisted of PBMCs, taken from a glioma patient whose treatment included an IDH1 peptide vaccine. These receptors all stem from a man aged 35 to 55 with glioma. CDR3s leave out the opening cysteine and the closing phenylalanine or tryptophan. Clone size appears in some rows only: once, few, many, or a class for an expanded clone.

>-|TRBJ2-5|TRBV5-4|10
ASSPPQETQY
>-|TRBJ2-7|TRBV7-8|12
ASSSGPTRHEQY
>-|TRBJ1-2|TRBV10-3|12
AISESQGAGGYT
>few|TRBJ1-3|TRBV5-1|13
ASTPGGSSGNTIY
>once|TRBJ2-7|TRBV7-9|14
ASSFIVAGLEYEQY
>-|TRBJ2-7|TRBV7-2|13
ASSLGGAHSYEQY
>-|TRBJ2-2|TRBV30|13
AWGGYRGLTGELF
>few|TRBJ1-2|TRBV7-2|13
ASSLDGTGVYGYT
>-|TRBJ1-2|TRBV6-6|11
ATGRTQTYGYT
>-|TRBJ2-5|TRBV5-4|11
ASSEDPWETQY
>-|TRBJ2-5|TRBV25-1|11
ASSGRVKETQY
>-|TRBJ2-4|TRBV2|11
ASSPGTKNIQY
>many|TRBJ2-2|TRBV7-9|12
ASSRRGDTGELF
>-|TRBJ2-1|TRBV5-6|13
ASSLEDSGGNEQF
>few|TRBJ1-2|TRBV11-2|15
ASRRGQGSLVNYGYT
>-|TRBJ2-7|TRBV7-9|13
ASSSGTGGKGEQY
>-|TRBJ1-1|TRBV6-6|11
ASRAGGGTEAF
>-|TRBJ2-5|TRBV6-1|12
ASSESGREETQY
>few|TRBJ2-5|TRBV7-6|16
ASSLALAGGPGQETQY
>-|TRBJ2-1|TRBV29-1|13
SVGGGGGSYNEQF
>-|TRBJ1-6|TRBV21-1|13
ASSKPLRGHVSLH
>-|TRBJ2-1|TRBV7-6|13
ASSLTGTGSNEQF
>-|TRBJ2-7|TRBV6-1|9
ASRETGEQY
>-|TRBJ2-7|TRBV7-2|13
ASSPLASQNYEQY
>once|TRBJ2-6|TRBV15|15
ATRWDRGRPGANVLT
>-|TRBJ2-7|TRBV6-5|12
ASSDRGRRDEQY
>-|TRBJ2-3|TRBV7-9|14
ASSPEMGQGTDTQY
>-|TRBJ2-1|TRBV28|12
ASSFWRYYNEQF
>-|TRBJ2-5|TRBV7-9|9
ASSLSGYQY